This T cell receptor (beta chain) was found in a study of T-cell memory formation after mild COVID-19. About the research overall: TCR clusters were largely donor specific.

This clonotype was counted only a few times. Its cognate antigen is unknown. Constant-segment primers and 5'RACE yielded cDNA libraries for TCR alpha and TCR beta, each carrying sample barcodes and UMIs. TCRdb re-called the 5' RACE reads through MiXCR, storing one row per CDR3 protein. The sample yields 25,000 to 30,000 distinct CDR3 sequences, more than 15% seen once. Study results and limitations: Clones contracting over day 15 to 85 were CD4/CD8 balanced, with later expanders leaning CD4+. Within pre-infection memory, some responding clones were found, suggesting cross-reactive memory joined.

Source material: PBMCs or a T cell subset sorted from them (not recorded which). This sequence was found in an adult who had mild COVID-19 (a few samples of this study predate the infection). Cell type and time point are not known.

This CDR3 reads CASSEWSREGVADTQYF. Here the CDR3 DNA reads TGTGCCAGCAGTGAATGGTCACGGGAGGGAGTCGCAGATACGCAGTATTTT. This rearrangement joins TRBV25-1 to TRBJ2-3; 8 bases match TRBD2. This CDR3 is 17 amino acids long. Trimming took 1 base from V and 4 from J; bases not matched to a gene: 10. Germline V gives CDR1 MGHDK, CDR2 SYGVNS.